Below are 4 T cell receptor beta chains sequenced from a single sample in a study of CD8 T cells in ankylosing spondylitis. TCRdb reprocessed the 5' RACE reads with MiXCR, giving one entry per CDR3 protein. The sample records roughly 180,000 distinct CDR3 sequences, about 9.9% being singletons. The material sequenced was blood, either unsorted or a sorted T cell fraction (not recorded which). These receptors came from a male donor with ankylosing spondylitis or in good health (not recorded which).

This clonotype was recorded many times. This sequence joins TRBV20-1 and TRBJ1-2, with 7 nucleotides matching TRBD1. This CDR3 has 17 amino acids. The germline V gene encodes CDR1 DFQATT and CDR2 SNEGSKA (reference sequence). The ends lost 4 bases at V and 0 bases at J; junction bases unmatched: 14. The CDR3 spells CSATSGTVGLANYGYTF. The CDR3 DNA reads TGCAGTGCTACTTCGGGGACAGTTGGGTTAGCTAACTATGGCTACACCTTC.

For this clonotype: This may be a read error: a much more frequent sequence differs by one nucleotide. This chain uses TRBV7-8 with TRBJ1-5; 7 positions agree with TRBD1. Germline V gene lookup returns CDR1 SGHVS and CDR2 FQNEAQ. CDR3 length: 16 residues. This CDR3 reads CTSTLLGQISNQPQHF. The CDR3 DNA is TGTACCAGCACCCTATTGGGACAGATCAGCAATCAGCCCCAGCATTTT. Combining the CDR3 with reference TRBV7-8 and TRBJ1-5 gives the whole variable domain GAGVSQSPRYKVAKRGQDVALRCDPISGHVSLFWYQQALGQGPEFLTYFQNEAQLDKSGLPSDRFFAERPEGSVSTLKIQRTQQEDSAVYLCTSTLLGQISNQPQHFGDGTRLSIL.

The V call is TRBV5-1, the J call TRBJ1-2; D possibly corresponds to TRBD1 (5 bases). From germline, CDR1 is SGHRS and CDR2 YFSETQ. CDR3 length: 16 residues. Trimming removed 0 bases at V and 3 bases at J, with 15 bases between. The CDR3 loop is CASSLARKGEDYGYTF. The DNA for the CDR3 is TGCGCCAGCAGCTTGGCCCGTAAAGGGGAGGACTATGGCTACACCTTC. Looking up the rest from reference TRBV5-1 and TRBJ1-2 gives the full variable domain: KAGVTQTPRYLIKTRGQQVTLSCSPISGHRSVSWYQQTPGQGLQFLFEYFSETQRNKGNFPGRFSGRQFSNSRSEMNVSTLELGDSALYLCASSLARKGEDYGYTFGSGTRLTVV.

This clonotype was seen many times. The gene calls are TRBV9 and TRBJ1-1, with a possible D match to TRBD1 (5 bases). This CDR3 region has 15 residues. Trimming stripped 0 bases from V and 3 bases from J, with 12 bases between. Germline V lookup: CDR1 SGDLS, CDR2 YYNGEE. The CDR3 loop is CASSVAGQGYTEAFF. CDR3 nucleotide sequence: TGTGCCAGCAGCGTAGCTGGGCAGGGCTACACTGAAGCTTTCTTT.